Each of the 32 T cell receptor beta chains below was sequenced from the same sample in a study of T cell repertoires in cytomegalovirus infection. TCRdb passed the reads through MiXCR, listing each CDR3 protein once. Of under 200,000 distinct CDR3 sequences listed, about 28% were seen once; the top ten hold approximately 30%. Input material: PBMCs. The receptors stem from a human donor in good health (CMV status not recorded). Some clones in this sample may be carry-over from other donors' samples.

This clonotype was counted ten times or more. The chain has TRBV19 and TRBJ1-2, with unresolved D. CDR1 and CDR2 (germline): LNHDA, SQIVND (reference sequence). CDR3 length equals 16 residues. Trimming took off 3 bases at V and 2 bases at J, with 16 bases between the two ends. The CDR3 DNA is TGTGCCAGTAGTATTGATTTAAGGAGAGTCAACTATGGCTACACCTTC. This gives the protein CASSIDLRRVNYGYTF.

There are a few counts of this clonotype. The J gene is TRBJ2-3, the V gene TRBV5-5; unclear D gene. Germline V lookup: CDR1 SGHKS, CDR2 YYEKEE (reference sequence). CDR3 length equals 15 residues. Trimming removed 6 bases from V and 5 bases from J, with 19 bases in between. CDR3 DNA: TGTGCCAGCACCACCCCGGGTCCCCAAGGAGATACGCAGTATTTT. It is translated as CASTTPGPQGDTQYF.

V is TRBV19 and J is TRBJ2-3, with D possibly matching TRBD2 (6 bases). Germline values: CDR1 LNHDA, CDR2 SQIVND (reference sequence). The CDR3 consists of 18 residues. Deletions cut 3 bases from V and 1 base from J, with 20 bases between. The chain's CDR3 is CASSIWTGTRGGTDTQYF. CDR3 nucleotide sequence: TGTGCCAGTAGTATTTGGACCGGGACTCGGGGCGGCACAGATACGCAGTATTTT.

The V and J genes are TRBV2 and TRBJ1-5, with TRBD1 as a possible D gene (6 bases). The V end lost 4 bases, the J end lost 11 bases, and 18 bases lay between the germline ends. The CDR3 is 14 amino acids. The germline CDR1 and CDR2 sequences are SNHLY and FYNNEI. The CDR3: CASSVRGTDLTQHF. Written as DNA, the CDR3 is TGTGCCAGCAGTGTAAGGGGGACCGATTTGACCCAGCATTTT. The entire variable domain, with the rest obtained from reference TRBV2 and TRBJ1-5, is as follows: EPEVTQTPSHQVTQMGQEVILRCVPISNHLYFYWYRQILGQKVEFLVSFYNNEISEKSEIFDDQFSVERPDGSNFTLKIRSTKLEDSAMYFCASSVRGTDLTQHFGDGTRLSIL.

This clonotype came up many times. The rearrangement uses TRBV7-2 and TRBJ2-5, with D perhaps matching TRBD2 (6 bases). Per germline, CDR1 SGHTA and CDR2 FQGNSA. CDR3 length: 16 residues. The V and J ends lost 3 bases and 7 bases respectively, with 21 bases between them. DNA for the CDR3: TGTGCCAGCAGCTTTAAGGCGGGGCCTAACATAGGGACCCAGTACTTC. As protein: CASSFKAGPNIGTQYF.

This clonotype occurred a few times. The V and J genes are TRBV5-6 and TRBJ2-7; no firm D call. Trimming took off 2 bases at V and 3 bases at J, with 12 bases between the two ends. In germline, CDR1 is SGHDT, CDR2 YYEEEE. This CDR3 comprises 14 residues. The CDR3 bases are TGTGCCAGCAGCTTTGAGAGACACGACTACGAGCAGTACTTC. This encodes CASSFERHDYEQYF.

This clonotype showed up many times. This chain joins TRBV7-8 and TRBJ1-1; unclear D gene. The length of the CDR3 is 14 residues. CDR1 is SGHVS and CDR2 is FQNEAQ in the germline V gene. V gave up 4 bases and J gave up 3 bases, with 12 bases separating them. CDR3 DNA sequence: TGTGCCAGCAGCTCCGAGTCCGGCTACACTGAAGCTTTCTTT. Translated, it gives CASSSESGYTEAFF.

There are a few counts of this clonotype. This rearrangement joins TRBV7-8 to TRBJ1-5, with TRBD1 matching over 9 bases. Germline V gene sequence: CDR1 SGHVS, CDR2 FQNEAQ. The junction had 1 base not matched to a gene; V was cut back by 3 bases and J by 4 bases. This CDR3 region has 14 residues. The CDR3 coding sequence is TGTGCCAGCAGCTTTGACAGGGGGAATCAGCCCCAGCATTTT. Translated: CASSFDRGNQPQHF.

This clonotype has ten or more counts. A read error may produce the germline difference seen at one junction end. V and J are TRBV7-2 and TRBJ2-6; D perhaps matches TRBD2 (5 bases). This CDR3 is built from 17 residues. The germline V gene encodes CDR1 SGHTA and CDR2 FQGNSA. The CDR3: CASSLEGRNSGANVLTF. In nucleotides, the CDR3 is TGTGCCAGCAGTTTAGAGGGCCGAAACTCTGGGGCCAACGTCCTGACTTTC.

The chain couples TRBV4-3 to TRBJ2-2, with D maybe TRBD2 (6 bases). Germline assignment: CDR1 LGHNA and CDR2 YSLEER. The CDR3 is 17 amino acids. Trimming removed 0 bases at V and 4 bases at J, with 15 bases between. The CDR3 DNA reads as TGCGCCAGCAGCCAAGATCCAGGAGGGTTTGGCACCGGGGAGCTGTTTTTT. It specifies CASSQDPGGFGTGELFF.

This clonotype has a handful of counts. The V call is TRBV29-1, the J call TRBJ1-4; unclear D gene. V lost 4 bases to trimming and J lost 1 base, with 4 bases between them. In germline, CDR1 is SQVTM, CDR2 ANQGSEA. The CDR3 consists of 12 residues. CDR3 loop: CSVGGTNEKLFF. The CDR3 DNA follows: TGCAGCGTTGGAGGAACTAATGAAAAACTGTTTTTT.

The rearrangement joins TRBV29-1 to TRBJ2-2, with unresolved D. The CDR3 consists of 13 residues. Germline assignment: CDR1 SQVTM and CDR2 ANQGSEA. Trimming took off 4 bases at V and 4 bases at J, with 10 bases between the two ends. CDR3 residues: CSVAPRFTGELFF. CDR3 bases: TGCAGCGTTGCCCCTCGATTCACCGGGGAGCTGTTTTTT.

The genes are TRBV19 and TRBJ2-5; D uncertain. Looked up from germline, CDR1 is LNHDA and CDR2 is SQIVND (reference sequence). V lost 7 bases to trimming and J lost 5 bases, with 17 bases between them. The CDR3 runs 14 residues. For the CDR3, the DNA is TGTGCCAGTATGCTCAATGCCCTTGAGGAGACCCAGTACTTC. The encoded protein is CASMLNALEETQYF.

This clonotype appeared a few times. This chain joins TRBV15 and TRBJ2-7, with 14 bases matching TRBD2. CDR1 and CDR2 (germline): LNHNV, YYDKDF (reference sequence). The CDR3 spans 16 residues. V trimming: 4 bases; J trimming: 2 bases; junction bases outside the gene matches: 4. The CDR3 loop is CATSTGLAGAPYEQYF. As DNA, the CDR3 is TGTGCCACCAGCACGGGACTAGCGGGGGCCCCCTACGAGCAGTACTTC.

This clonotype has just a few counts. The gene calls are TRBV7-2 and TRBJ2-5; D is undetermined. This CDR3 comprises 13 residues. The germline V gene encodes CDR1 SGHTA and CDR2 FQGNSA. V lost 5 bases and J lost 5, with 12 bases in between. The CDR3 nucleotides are TGTGCCAGCAGCCTCATAGGTTCTGAGACCCAGTACTTC. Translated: CASSLIGSETQYF.

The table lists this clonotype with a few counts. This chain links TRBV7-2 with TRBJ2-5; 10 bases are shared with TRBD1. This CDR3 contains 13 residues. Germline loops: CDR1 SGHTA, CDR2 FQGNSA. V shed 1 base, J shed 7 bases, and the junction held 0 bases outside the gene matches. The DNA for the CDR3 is TGTGCCAGCAGCTTAGGGACAGGGGGGACCCAGTACTTC. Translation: CASSLGTGGTQYF.

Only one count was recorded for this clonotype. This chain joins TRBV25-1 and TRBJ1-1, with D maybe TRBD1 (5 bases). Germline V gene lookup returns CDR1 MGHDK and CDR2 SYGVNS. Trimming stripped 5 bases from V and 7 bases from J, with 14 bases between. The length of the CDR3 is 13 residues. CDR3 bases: TGTGCCAGCAGTTCCCCCGGGGACCTTGAAGCTTTCTTT. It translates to CASSSPGDLEAFF.

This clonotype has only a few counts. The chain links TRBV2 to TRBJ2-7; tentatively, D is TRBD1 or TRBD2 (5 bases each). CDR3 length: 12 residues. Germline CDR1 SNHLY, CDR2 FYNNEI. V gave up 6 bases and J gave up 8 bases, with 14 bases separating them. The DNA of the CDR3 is TGTGCCAGCAGCGCTAGCAGGGAGAAGCAGTACTTC. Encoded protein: CASSASREKQYF.

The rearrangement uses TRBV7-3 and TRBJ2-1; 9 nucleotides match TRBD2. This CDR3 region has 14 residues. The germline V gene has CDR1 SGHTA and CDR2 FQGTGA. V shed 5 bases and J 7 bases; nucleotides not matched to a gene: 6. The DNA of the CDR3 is TGTGCCAGCAGCATCGCGGGGGGGGTGAATGAGCAGTTCTTC. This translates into CASSIAGGVNEQFF.

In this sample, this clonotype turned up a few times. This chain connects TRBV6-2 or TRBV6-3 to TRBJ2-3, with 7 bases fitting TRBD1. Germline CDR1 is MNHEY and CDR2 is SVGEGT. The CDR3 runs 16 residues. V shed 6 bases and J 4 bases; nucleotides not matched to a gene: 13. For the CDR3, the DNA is TGTGCCAGCAGCCGGGGACAGAGCCTTTTCGCAGATACGCAGTATTTT. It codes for CASSRGQSLFADTQYF.

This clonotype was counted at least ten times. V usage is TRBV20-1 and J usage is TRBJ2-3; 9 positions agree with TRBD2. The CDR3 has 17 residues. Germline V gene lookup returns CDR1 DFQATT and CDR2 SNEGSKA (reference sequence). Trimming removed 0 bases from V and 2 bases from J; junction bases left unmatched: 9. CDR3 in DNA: TGCAGTGCTAGAGATAGGAGCGGGGGGTATACCACAGATACGCAGTATTTT. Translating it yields CSARDRSGGYTTDTQYF.

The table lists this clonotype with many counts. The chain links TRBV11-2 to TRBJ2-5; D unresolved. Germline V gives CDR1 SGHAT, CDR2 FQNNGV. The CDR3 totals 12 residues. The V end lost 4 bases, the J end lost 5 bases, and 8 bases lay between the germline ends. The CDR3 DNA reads TGTGCCAGCAGCTCCCACGGGGAGACCCAGTACTTC. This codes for CASSSHGETQYF.

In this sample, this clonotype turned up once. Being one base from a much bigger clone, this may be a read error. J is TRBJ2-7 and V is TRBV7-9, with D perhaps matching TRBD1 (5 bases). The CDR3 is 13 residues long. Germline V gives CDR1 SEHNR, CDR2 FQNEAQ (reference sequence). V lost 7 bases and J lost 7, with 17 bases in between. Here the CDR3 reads CASISDFGQEQYF. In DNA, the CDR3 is TGTGCCAGCATCTCCGATTTTGGACAAGAGCAGTACTTC.

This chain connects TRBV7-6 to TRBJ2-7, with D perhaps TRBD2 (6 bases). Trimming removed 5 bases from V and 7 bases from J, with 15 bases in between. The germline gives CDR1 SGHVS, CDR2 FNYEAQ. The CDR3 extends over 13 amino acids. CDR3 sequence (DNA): TGTGCCAGCAGCCAAAGGCAGGGAGGAGAGCAGTACTTC. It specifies CASSQRQGGEQYF. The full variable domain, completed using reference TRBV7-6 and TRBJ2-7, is GAGVSQSPRYKVTKRGQDVALRCDPISGHVSLYWYRQALGQGPEFLTYFNYEAQQDKSGLPNDRFSAERPEGSISTLTIQRTEQRDSAMYRCASSQRQGGEQYFGPGTRLTVT.

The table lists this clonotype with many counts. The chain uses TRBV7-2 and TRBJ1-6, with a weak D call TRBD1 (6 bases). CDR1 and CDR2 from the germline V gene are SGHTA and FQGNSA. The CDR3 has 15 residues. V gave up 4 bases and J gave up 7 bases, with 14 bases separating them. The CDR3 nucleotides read TGTGCCAGCAGCTACTTGGCAGGGGTAAATTCACCCCTCCACTTT. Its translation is CASSYLAGVNSPLHF.

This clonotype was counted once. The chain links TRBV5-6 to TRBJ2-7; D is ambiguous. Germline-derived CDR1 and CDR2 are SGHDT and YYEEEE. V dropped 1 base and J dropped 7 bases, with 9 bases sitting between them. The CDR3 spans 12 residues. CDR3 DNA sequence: TGTGCCAGCAGCTTGAAGGGATGGGAGCAGTACTTC. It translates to CASSLKGWEQYF.

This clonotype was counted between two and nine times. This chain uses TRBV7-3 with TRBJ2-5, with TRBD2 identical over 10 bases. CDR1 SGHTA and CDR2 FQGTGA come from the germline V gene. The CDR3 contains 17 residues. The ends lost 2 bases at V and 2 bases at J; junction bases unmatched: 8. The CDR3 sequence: CASSLSTSGDFQETQYF. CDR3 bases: TGTGCCAGCAGCTTATCCACTAGCGGGGACTTTCAAGAGACCCAGTACTTC.

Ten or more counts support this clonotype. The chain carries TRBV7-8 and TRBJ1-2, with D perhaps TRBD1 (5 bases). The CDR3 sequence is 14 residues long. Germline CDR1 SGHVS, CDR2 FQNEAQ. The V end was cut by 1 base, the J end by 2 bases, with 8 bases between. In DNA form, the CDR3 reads TGTGCCAGCAGCTTAGGAGACAGCAACTATGGCTACACCTTC. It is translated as CASSLGDSNYGYTF.

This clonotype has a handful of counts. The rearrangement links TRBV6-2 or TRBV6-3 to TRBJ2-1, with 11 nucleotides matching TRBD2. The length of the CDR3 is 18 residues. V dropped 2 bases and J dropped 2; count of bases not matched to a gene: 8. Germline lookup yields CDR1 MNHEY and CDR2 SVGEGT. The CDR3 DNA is TGTGCCAGCAGTTACCGCCGGACTAGCGGGCTTGCCTACAATGAGCAGTTCTTC. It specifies CASSYRRTSGLAYNEQFF.

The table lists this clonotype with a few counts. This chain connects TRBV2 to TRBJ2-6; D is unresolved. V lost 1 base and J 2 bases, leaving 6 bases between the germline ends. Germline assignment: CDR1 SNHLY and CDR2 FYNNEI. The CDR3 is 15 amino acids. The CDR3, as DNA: TGTGCCAGCAGTGAAGGGGCAACTGGGGCCAACGTCCTGACTTTC. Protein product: CASSEGATGANVLTF.

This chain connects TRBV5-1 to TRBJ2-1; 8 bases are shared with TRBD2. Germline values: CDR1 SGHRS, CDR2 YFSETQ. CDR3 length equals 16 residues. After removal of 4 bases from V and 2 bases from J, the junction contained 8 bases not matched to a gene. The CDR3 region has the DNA TGCGCCAGCAGCAGCGGCGGGGGGCTCCCCTACAATGAGCAGTTCTTC. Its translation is CASSSGGGLPYNEQFF.

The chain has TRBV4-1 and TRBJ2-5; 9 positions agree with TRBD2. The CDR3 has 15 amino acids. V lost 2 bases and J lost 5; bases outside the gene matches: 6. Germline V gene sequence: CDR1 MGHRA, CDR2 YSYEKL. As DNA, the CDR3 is TGCGCCAGCAGCCAACCGGGACTAGCTCGGGAGACCCAGTACTTC. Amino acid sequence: CASSQPGLARETQYF.